This TCR beta chain was profiled in a study of T cell clonotyping in hematopoietic cell transplantation. TCRdb's copy holds only in-frame clones and misses some; the assay was immunoSEQ multiplex PCR. The sample has approximately 75,000 clones, approximately 94% seen once. V was cut by 6 bases and J by 3 bases, with 8 bases left in between. CDR3 size: 13 residues. CDR1 is SNHLY, CDR2 FYNNEI, per germline. The receptor was derived from a man between 45 and 60 years old in good health. Some clones in this sample may be carry-over from other donors' samples. The genes are TRBV2 and TRBJ2-2; no firm D call. Sequenced input: peripheral blood mononuclear cells. The chain's CDR3 is CASRAQDTGELFF. The CDR3 nucleotides are TGTGCCAGCAGGGCGCAAGACACCGGGGAGCTGTTTTTT.